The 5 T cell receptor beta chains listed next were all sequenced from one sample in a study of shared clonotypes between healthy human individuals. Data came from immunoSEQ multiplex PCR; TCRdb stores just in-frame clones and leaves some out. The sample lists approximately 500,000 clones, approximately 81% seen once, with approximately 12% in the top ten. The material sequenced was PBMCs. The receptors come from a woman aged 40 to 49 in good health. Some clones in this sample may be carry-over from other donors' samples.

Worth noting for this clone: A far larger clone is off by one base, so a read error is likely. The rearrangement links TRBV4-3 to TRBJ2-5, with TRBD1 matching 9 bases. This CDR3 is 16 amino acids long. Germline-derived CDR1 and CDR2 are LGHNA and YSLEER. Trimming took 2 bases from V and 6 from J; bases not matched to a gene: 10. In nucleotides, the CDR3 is TGCGCCAGCAGCCAATCCTGGACAGGGGATCGAAAGACCCAGTACTTC. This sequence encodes CASSQSWTGDRKTQYF.

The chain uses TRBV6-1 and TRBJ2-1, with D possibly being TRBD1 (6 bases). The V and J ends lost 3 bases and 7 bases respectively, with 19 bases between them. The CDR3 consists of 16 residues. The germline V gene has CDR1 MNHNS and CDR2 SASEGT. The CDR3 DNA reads TGTGCCAGCAGTGATATTTGGGGGCGTCTCGTGAATGAGCAGTTCTTC. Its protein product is CASSDIWGRLVNEQFF.

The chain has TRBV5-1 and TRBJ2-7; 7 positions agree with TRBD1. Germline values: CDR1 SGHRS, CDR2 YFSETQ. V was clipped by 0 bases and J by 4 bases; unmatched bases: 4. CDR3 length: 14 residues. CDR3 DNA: TGCGCCAGCAGCTTGGGACAGGGCATGTACGAGCAGTACTTC. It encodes CASSLGQGMYEQYF. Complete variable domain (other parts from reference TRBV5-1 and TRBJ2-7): KAGVTQTPRYLIKTRGQQVTLSCSPISGHRSVSWYQQTPGQGLQFLFEYFSETQRNKGNFPGRFSGRQFSNSRSEMNVSTLELGDSALYLCASSLGQGMYEQYFGPGTRLTVT.

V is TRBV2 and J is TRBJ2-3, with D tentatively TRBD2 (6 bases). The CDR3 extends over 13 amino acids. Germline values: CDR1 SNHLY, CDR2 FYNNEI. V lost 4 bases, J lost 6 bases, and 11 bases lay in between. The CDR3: CASSVAEVDTQYF. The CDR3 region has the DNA TGTGCCAGCAGTGTAGCGGAGGTTGATACGCAGTATTTT.

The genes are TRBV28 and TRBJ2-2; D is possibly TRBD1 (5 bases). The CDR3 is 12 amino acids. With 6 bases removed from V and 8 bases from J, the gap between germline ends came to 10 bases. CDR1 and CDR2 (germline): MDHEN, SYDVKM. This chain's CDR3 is CASSGQGGELFF. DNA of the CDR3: TGTGCCAGCAGCGGGCAGGGAGGGGAGCTGTTTTTT.